Here is one T cell receptor (beta chain) with its context. This clonotype showed up many times. Which antigen it targets is not known. Base qualities are not provided; no much larger clone lies one nucleotide away. There are 17 amino acids in the CDR3, from cysteine to phenylalanine inclusive. The CDR3 DNA has 51 bases and is translated from base 1. V is cut back by 7 bases and J by 2 bases, with 9 bases in the junction unmatched. TCRdb records Illumina HiSeq 1500 as the sequencer. TCRdb reworked the public reads: Q25 trimming with fastp, MiXCR clone assembly, productive beta chains retained. Rows with one shared CDR3 protein collapse into an entry with the most common genes and DNA. The sample records 310,000 or so distinct CDR3 sequences, roughly a sixth of which are singletons. Around 11% of the sample is in the top ten clones. These data come from a study of T cell repertoires in cytomegalovirus infection (dated by TCRdb to about 2019). About the study as a whole: Because public TCR beta signatures pointed to carriage of CMV infection together with the matching HLA type, the HLA type of each donor mattered for the analysis. Study-wide conclusions, independent of this receptor: In both this cohort and an independent cohort of some 380 donors, the cumulative frequency of public TCR beta family members distinguished carriers of CMV infection plus the relevant HLA type. The ex vivo response was dominated by HLA-C-restricted CMV-specific TCR beta clonotypes, which also provided the single most frequent clonotype in two of eight donors.

The sequencing input was PBMCs. The chain is encoded by TRBV12-3 or TRBV12-4 joined to TRBJ2-6; 9 central nucleotides agree with TRBD1. The sequence derives from a human donor in good health (CMV status not recorded). Some clones in this sample may be carry-over from other donors' samples. CDR3 reads: CASTPRQGVAGANVLTF. In nucleotide form, the sequence is TGTGCCAGCACTCCGAGACAGGGGGTGGCTGGGGCCAACGTCCTGACTTTC.